This T cell receptor beta chain stems from a study of T-cell reconstitution after alpha-beta-depleted transplantation in children. This clonotype was observed a few times. Its antigen is not known. Unique molecular identifiers tagged the TCRbeta library. TCRdb independently ran MiXCR on the PCR reads; one entry per CDR3 protein. The data hold some 600,000 distinct CDR3 sequences, with under 15% observed a single time. Unmatched junction bases numbered 5, after V lost 8 bases and J lost 2 bases. The CDR3 runs to 15 residues. From germline, CDR1 is SQVTM and CDR2 ANQGSEA. Points from the study as a whole: At the one-year point after transplant, T-cell counts and TCRbeta diversity were found to come mostly from T cells that had been newly produced. Several hundred expanded graft clones reportedly were the source of alpha-beta T cells about two months after transplant.

The V gene is TRBV29-1, the J gene TRBJ2-1, with 14 bases fitting TRBD2. Sequenced material: PBMCs, mostly from graft donor cells, taken 360 days after TCRalphabeta/CD19-depleted stem cell transplant. The receptor comes from a male patient aged 10 to 17 who had a stem cell transplant for acute myeloid leukemia, so the T cells may come from the graft donor. The CDR3 spells CSLGTSGSPYNEQFF. CDR3 coding DNA: TGCAGCCTGGGGACTAGCGGGAGTCCCTACAATGAGCAGTTCTTC.